This note documents a single TCR beta chain sequence. Its antigen is still unknown. No base-level quality is on record; no much larger clone is a single base apart. The data belong to a study of cytomegalovirus exposure and HLA in healthy donors (dated by TCRdb to 2015 to 2018). Context from the whole study: The 666 repertoires of the first cohort and the 120 or so validation repertoires were produced on the same platform, according to a later analysis. The study was designed to test whether signatures of past pathogen exposure could be identified by cataloging public T cell receptors. Besides the first cohort of roughly 640 subjects, a separate validation cohort made up of 90 to 150 different subjects was used. The study combined high-throughput TCR immunosequencing, statistical association of individual TCRs with disease status, and machine learning to predict cytomegalovirus infection status. Points the paper makes about the study in general: The classifier was reported to diagnose cytomegalovirus status with high specificity and sensitivity in both the original cohort and the validation cohort. A later analysis had no HLA typing for the validation cohort, so co-occurrence there was scored across all 130 or so repertoires. In a later analysis, TCRs clustered in the first cohort were found to also tend to co-occur in the 110 or so validation repertoires, with 85% to 95% of cluster scores above 0. It was suggested by the authors that the approach could potentially be generalized to other disease states and immunological phenotypes. Most TCR sequences were seen in very few donors, while some public TCRs were found in many individuals. The study listed approximately 160 TCR beta chains as associated with cytomegalovirus. A few of the identified cytomegalovirus-associated TCR beta chains were confirmed in vitro to be specific for cytomegalovirus antigens.

Donors formed part of the validation cohort, which comprised some 120 subjects and was distinct from the first cohort of under 850 subjects. Library creation used the immunoSEQ multiplex PCR assay. In the original analysis: A statistical classification framework was developed to diagnose cytomegalovirus status using the catalog of TCR beta chain sequences. TCRdb took over this immuneACCESS table, retaining in-frame rearrangements with V and J assigned. Such tables are incomplete; in checked studies, under half of the missing clones stem from an unresolved V gene, and the remainder is unexplained. D and trimming were read from the DNA, whereas the V and J calls and clone size are those reported in that table. Recorded for this sample are tens of thousands of clones; 90% to 95% of them occurred a single time. The top ten clonotypes cover 3% to 4% of the sample. The TCR originated in a woman aged 30 to 39 in good health and CMV-seronegative. Sequencing was carried out using PBMCs.

The DNA is as follows: TGTGCCAGCAGCCAAGGGGATCAGGACAGGAACGCATGGGGCTACACCTTC. This gives the protein CASSQGDQDRNAWGYTF. The sequence joins TRBV4-2 to TRBJ1-2, with 7 central nucleotides matching TRBD1. CDR1 and CDR2 are drawn from the germline V gene: LGHNA, YNFKEQ. After removal of 1 base from V and 8 bases from J, the junction retains 16 bases not matched to a gene. Inclusive of the bounding cysteine and phenylalanine, the CDR3 is 17 residues long. Only the CDR3 DNA stays, 51 bases, in frame from base 1.